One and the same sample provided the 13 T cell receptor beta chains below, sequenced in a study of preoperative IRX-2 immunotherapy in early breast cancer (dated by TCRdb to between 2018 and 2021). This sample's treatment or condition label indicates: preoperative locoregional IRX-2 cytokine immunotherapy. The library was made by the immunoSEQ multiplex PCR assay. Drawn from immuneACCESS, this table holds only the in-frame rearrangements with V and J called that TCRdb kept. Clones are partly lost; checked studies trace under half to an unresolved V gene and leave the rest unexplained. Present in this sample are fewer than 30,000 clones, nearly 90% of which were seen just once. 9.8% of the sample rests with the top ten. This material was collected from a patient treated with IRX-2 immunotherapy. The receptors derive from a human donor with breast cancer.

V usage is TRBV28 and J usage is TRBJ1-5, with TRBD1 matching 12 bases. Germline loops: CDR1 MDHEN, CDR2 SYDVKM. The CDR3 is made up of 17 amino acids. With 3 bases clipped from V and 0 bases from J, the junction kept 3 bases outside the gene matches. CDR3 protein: CASSLGQGAYSNQPQHF. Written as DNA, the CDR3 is TGTGCCAGCAGTTTGGGACAGGGGGCATATAGCAATCAGCCCCAGCATTTT. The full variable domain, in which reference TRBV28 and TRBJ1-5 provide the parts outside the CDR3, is DVKVTQSSRYLVKRTGEKVFLECVQDMDHENMFWYRQDPGLGLRLIYFSYDVKMKEKGDIPEGYSVSREKKERFSLILESASTNQTSMYLCASSLGQGAYSNQPQHFGDGTRLSIL.

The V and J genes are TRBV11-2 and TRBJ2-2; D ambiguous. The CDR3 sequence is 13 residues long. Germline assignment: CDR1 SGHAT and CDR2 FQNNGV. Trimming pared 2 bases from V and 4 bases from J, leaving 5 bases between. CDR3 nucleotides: TGTGCCAGCAGCTTACATGGCACCGGGGAGCTGTTTTTT. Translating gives CASSLHGTGELFF.

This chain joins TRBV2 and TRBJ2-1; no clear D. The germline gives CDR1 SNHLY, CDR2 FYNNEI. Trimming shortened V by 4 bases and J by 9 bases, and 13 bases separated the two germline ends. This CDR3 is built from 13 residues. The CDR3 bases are TGTGCCAGCAGTGGGGGTTGGGAACCTGAGCAGTTCTTC. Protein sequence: CASSGGWEPEQFF.

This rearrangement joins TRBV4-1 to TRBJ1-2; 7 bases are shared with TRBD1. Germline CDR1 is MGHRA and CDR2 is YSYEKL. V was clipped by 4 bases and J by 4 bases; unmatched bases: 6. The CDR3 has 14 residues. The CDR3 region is CASSLGTASYGYTF. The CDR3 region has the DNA TGCGCCAGCAGCCTAGGGACAGCTAGCTATGGCTACACCTTC.

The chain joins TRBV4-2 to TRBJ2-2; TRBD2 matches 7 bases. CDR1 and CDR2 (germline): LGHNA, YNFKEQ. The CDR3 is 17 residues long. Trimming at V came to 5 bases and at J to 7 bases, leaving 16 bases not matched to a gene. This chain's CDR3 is CASSEGRGRAWGGELFF. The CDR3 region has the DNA TGTGCCAGCAGCGAGGGGCGTGGGAGGGCCTGGGGCGGGGAGCTGTTTTTT.

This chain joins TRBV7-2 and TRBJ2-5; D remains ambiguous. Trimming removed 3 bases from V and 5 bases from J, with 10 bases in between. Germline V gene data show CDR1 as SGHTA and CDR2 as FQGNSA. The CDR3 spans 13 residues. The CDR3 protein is CASSFGSEETQYF. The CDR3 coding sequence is TGTGCCAGCAGCTTCGGCAGCGAGGAGACCCAGTACTTC.

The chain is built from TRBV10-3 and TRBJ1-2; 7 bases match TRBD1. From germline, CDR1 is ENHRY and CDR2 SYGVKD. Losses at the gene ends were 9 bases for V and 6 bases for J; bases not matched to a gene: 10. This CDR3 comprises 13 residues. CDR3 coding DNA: TGTGCCATGGATGGTGATACAGGGGATGGCTACACCTTC. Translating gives CAMDGDTGDGYTF.

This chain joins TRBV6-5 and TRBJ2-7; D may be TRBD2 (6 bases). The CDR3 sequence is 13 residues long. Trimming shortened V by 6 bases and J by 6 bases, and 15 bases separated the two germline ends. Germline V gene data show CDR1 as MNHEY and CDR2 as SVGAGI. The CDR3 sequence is CASRGLRRFEQYF. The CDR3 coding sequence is TGTGCCAGCAGGGGACTTCGTCGGTTCGAGCAGTACTTC.

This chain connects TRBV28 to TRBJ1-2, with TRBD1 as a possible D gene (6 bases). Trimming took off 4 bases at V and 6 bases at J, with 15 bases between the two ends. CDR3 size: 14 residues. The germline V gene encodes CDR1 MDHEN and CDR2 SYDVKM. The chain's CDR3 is CASSSGASIDGYTF. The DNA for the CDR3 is TGTGCCAGCAGTTCAGGGGCTTCTATCGATGGCTACACCTTC.

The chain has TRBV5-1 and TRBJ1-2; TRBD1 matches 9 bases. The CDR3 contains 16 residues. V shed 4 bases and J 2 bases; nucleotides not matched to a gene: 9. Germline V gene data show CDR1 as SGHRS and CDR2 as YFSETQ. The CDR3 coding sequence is TGCGCCAGCAGCGGGACCGGGACAGGGTTAAACTATGGCTACACCTTC. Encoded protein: CASSGTGTGLNYGYTF.

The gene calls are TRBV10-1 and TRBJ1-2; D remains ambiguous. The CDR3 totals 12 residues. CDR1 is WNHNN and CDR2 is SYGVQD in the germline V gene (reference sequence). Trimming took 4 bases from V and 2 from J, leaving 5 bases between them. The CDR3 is CASSAGNYGYTF. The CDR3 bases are TGCGCCAGCAGTGCCGGAAACTATGGCTACACCTTC.

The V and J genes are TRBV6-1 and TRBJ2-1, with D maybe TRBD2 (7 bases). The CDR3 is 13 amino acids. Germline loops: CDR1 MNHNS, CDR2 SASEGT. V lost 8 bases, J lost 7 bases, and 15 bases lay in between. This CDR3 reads CASRGAGWNEQFF. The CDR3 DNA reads TGTGCCAGCCGGGGGGCAGGGTGGAATGAGCAGTTCTTC.

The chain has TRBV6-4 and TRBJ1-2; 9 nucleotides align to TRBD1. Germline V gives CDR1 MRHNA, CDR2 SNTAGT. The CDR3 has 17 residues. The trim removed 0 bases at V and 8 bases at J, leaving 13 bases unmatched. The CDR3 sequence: CASSDSGTGISFGGYTF. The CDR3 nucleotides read TGTGCCAGCAGTGACTCAGGGACAGGGATCTCTTTCGGAGGCTACACCTTC.